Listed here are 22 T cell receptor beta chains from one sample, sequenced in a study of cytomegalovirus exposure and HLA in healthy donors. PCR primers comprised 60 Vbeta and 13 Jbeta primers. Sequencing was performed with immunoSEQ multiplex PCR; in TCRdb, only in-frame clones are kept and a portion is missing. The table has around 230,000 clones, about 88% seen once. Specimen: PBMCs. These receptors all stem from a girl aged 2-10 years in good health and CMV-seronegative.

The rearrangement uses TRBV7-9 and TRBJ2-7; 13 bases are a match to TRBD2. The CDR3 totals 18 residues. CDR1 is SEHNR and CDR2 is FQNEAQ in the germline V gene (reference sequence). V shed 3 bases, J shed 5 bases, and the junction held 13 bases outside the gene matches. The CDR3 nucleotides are TGTGCCAGCAGCTTTGCCTTTGGGACTAGCGGGAACAGAGACGAGCAGTACTTC. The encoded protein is CASSFAFGTSGNRDEQYF.

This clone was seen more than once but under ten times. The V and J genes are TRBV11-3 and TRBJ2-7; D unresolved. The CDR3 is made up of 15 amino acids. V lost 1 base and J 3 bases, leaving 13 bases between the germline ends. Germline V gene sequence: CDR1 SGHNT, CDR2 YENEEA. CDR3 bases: TGTGCCAGCAGCTTAGGTAGAGGCGAGGACTACGAGCAGTACTTC. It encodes CASSLGRGEDYEQYF.

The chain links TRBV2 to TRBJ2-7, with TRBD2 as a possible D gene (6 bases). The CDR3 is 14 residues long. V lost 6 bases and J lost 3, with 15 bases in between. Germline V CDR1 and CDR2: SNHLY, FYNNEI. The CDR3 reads CASSTGTLRYEQYF. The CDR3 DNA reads TGTGCCAGCAGCACCGGGACTCTTCGCTACGAGCAGTACTTC.

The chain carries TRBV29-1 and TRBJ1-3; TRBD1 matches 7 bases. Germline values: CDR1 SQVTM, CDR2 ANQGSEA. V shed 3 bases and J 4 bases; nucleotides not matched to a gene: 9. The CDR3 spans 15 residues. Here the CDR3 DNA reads TGCAGCGTTGAGAGTTGGGGGACAGACGGAAACACCATATATTTT. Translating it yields CSVESWGTDGNTIYF.

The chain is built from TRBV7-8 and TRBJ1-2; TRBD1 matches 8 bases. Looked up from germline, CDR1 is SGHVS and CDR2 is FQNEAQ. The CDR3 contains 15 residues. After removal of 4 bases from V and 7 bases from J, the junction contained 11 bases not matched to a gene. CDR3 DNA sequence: TGTGCCAGCAGCTCATTACAGGGGGTTCACGGTGGCTACACCTTC. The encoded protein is CASSSLQGVHGGYTF.

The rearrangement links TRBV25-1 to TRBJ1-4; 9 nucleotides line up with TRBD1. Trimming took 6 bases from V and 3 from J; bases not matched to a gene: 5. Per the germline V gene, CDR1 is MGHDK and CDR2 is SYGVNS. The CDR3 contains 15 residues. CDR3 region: CASRQGAVANEKLFF. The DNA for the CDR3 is TGTGCCAGCAGACAGGGGGCGGTGGCTAATGAAAAACTGTTTTTT.

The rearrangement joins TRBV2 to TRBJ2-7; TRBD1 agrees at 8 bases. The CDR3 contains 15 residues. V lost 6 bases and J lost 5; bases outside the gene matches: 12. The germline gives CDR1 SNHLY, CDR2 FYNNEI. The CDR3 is CASRAPGQDFHEQYF. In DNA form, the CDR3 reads TGTGCCAGCAGGGCCCCGGGACAGGATTTCCACGAGCAGTACTTC.

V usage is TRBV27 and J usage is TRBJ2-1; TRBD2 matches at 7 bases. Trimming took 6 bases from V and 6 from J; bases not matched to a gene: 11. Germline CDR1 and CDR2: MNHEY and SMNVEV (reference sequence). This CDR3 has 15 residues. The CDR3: CASSYRGGRGNEQFF. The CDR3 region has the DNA TGTGCCAGCAGCTATCGAGGCGGGAGAGGCAATGAGCAGTTCTTC.

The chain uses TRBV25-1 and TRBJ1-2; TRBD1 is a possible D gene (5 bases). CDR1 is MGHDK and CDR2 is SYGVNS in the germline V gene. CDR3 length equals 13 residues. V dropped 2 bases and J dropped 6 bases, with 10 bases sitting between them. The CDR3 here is CASSEPTGDGYTF. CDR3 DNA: TGTGCCAGCAGTGAACCAACAGGCGATGGCTACACCTTC.

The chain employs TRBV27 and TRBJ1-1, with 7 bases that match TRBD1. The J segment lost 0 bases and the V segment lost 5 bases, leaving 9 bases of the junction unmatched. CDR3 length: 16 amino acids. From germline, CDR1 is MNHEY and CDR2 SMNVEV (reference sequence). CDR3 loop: CASSPRWTGLNTEAFF. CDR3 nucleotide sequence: TGTGCCAGCAGTCCGAGATGGACAGGATTGAACACTGAAGCTTTCTTT.

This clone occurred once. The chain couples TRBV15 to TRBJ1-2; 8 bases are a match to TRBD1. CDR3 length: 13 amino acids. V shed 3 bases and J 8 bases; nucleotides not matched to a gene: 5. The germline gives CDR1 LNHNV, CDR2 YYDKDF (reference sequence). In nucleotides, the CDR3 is TGTGCCACCAGCAGGTTGGACAGGGAGGGCTACACCTTC. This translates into CATSRLDREGYTF.

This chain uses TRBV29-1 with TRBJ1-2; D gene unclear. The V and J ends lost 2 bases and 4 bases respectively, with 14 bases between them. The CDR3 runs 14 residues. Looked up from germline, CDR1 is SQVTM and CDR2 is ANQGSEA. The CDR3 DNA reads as TGCAGCGTTGAAATGGTAGCGGGGATCTATGGCTACACCTTC. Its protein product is CSVEMVAGIYGYTF. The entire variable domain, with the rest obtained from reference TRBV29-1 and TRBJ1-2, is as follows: SAVISQKPSRDICQRGTSLTIQCQVDSQVTMMFWYRQQPGQSLTLIATANQGSEATYESGFVIDKFPISRPNLTFSTLTVSNMSPEDSSIYLCSVEMVAGIYGYTFGSGTRLTVV.

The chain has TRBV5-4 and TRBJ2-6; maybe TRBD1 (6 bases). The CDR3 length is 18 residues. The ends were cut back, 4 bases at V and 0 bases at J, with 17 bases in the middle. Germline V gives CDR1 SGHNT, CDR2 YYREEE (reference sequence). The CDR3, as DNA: TGTGCCAGCAGCCGCCTTACAGGGACATCCTCTGGGGCCAACGTCCTGACTTTC. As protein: CASSRLTGTSSGANVLTF.

Written as DNA, the CDR3 is TGTGCCAGCAGCTTTTCCAGCGGGAGCTCCTACGAGCAGTACTTC. Translated: CASSFSSGSSYEQYF. The chain joins TRBV7-2 to TRBJ2-7, with 8 bases aligning to TRBD2. This CDR3 spans 15 amino acids. Per the germline V gene, CDR1 is SGHTA and CDR2 is FQGNSA. The V and J ends lost 3 bases and 0 bases, in that order; junction bases with no gene match: 4.

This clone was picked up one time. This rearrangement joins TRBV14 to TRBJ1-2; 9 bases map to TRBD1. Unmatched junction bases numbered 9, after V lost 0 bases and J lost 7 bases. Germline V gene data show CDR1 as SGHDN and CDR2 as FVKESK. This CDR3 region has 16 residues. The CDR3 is CASSQDAPTGGIGYTF. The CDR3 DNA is TGTGCCAGCAGCCAAGATGCCCCGACAGGGGGGATTGGCTACACCTTC. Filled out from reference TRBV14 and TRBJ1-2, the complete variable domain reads EAGVTQFPSHSVIEKGQTVTLRCDPISGHDNLYWYRRVMGKEIKFLLHFVKESKQDESGMPNNRFLAERTGGTYSTLKVQPAELEDSGVYFCASSQDAPTGGIGYTFGSGTRLTVV.

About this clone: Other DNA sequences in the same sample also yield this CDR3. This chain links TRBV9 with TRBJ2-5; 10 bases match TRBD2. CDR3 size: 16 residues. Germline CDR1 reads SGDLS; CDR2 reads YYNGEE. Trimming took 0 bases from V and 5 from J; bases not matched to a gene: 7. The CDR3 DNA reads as TGTGCCAGCAGCGTAGGGGCTAGCGGGGGTGCGGAGACCCAGTACTTC. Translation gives CASSVGASGGAETQYF.

In DNA form, the CDR3 reads TGCAGCGTTGAGCCCTGGGGGGGGACCCAAGAGACCCAGTACTTC. Its protein is CSVEPWGGTQETQYF. This sequence joins TRBV29-1 and TRBJ2-5; 7 positions match TRBD2. The CDR3 totals 15 residues. The germline CDR1 and CDR2 sequences are SQVTM and ANQGSEA. With 3 bases clipped from V and 1 base from J, the junction kept 8 bases outside the gene matches.

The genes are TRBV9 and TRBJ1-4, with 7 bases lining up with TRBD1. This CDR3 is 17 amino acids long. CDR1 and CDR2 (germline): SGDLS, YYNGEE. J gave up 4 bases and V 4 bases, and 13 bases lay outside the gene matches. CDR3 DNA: TGTGCCAGCAGCCCTAGTGGAGGGGGCGTCGGTAATGAAAAACTGTTTTTT. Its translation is CASSPSGGGVGNEKLFF.

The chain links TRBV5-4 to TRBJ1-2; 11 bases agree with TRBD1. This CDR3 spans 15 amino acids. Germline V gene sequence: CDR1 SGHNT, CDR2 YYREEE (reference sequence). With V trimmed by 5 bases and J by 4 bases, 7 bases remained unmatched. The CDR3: CASRYSGTGGYGYTF. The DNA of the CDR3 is TGTGCCAGCAGATACTCCGGGACAGGGGGCTATGGCTACACCTTC.

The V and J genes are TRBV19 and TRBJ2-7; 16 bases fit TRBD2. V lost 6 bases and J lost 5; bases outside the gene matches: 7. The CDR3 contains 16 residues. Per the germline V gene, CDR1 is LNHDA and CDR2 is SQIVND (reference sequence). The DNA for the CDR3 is TGTGCCAGTAGCTCCGGGACTAGCGGGGGGGGGAACGAGCAGTACTTC. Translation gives CASSSGTSGGGNEQYF.

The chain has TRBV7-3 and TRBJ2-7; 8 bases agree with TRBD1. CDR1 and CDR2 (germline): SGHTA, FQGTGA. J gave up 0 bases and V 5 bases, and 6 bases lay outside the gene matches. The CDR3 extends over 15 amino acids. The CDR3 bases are TGTGCCAGCAGCCCCGGGACAGGTCGCTCCTACGAGCAGTACTTC. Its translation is CASSPGTGRSYEQYF.

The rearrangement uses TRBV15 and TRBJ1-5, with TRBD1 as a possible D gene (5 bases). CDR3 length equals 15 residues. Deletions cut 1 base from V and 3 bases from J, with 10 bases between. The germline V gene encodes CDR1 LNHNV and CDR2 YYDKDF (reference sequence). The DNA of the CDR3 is TGTGCCACCAGCAGAGTGGGCAGGGTCAATCAGCCCCAGCATTTT. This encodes CATSRVGRVNQPQHF.